This TCR beta chain was sequenced for a study of shared clonotypes between healthy human individuals. Study context: Donors consisted of a couple of women and three men between 18 and 49. Whole-study results and caveats: With a handful of donors compared, around 4.7% of naive CD4 clonotypes were shared.

The CDR3 sequence is 17 residues long. V dropped 2 bases and J dropped 10; count of bases not matched to a gene: 10. Germline V gene sequence: CDR1 SGHAT, CDR2 FQDESV (reference sequence). Generated by immunoSEQ multiplex PCR, the TCRdb table keeps only in-frame clones and is missing some. The top ten clones hold 0.13% of a sample with over 2 million clones, around 95% of them seen once. As regards this clone: Its target is unknown.

The chain employs TRBV11-1 and TRBJ2-1, with 14 bases lining up with TRBD2. This clonotype was obtained from a man younger than 35 in good health. Sequenced material: naive CD4+ T cells sorted from blood. Subset denoted: CD45RA+ positively selected. The CDR3 is CASSLSPGLAGEIEQFF. Here the CDR3 DNA reads TGTGCCAGCAGCTTATCGCCGGGACTAGCGGGGGAGATAGAGCAGTTCTTC.